The next 16 T cell receptor beta chains were all read from a single sample in a study of T cell changes during pregnancy in multiple sclerosis. Measured with immunoSEQ multiplex PCR; TCRdb has only the in-frame clones, and not every one. The sample lists fewer than 20,000 clones; 70% to 90% were seen once. The sequencing here drew on CD8+ T cells from peripheral blood mononuclear cells, taken after pregnancy. The origin of the receptors is a female donor with multiple sclerosis, enrolled in a pregnancy study.

The chain recombines TRBV11-2 with TRBJ2-7; TRBD2 agrees at 10 bases. Germline values: CDR1 SGHAT, CDR2 FQNNGV. The CDR3 contains 15 residues. V trimming: 1 base; J trimming: 7 bases; junction bases outside the gene matches: 7. CDR3: CASSLVLAGVREQYF. The CDR3, as DNA: TGTGCCAGCAGCTTAGTGCTAGCGGGAGTGAGGGAGCAGTACTTC.

This clone appeared once. This sequence joins TRBV7-8 and TRBJ2-2; 10 nucleotides agree with TRBD2. The CDR3 has 18 residues. Germline CDR1 SGHVS, CDR2 FQNEAQ. J gave up 5 bases and V 4 bases, and 13 bases lay outside the gene matches. Here the CDR3 reads CASSSRAGGPSRTGELFF. The CDR3 coding sequence is TGTGCCAGCAGCTCCCGAGCGGGAGGGCCGAGTAGAACCGGGGAGCTGTTTTTT.

This clone appeared a few times. The chain has TRBV4-1 and TRBJ1-1; D remains ambiguous. Deletions cut 1 base from V and 5 bases from J, with 11 bases between. The germline gives CDR1 MGHRA, CDR2 YSYEKL. The length of the CDR3 is 14 residues. The CDR3 sequence: CASSQVGGWTEAFF. In nucleotides, the CDR3 is TGCGCCAGCAGCCAAGTTGGAGGGTGGACTGAAGCTTTCTTT.

V and J are TRBV5-1 and TRBJ2-7; D is possibly TRBD1 (6 bases). V was trimmed by 1 base and J by 3 bases, leaving 11 bases between them. The CDR3 sequence is 14 residues long. Germline CDR1 SGHRS, CDR2 YFSETQ. CDR3 loop: CASSLKTGFYEQYF. DNA of the CDR3: TGCGCCAGCAGCTTGAAGACAGGTTTCTACGAGCAGTACTTC.

The chain is built from TRBV6-5 and TRBJ2-7; 8 bases match TRBD2. Trimming cost V 6 bases and J 2 bases; bases outside gene matches: 9. The CDR3 loop spans 15 amino acids. Germline assignment: CDR1 MNHEY and CDR2 SVGAGI. The CDR3 here is CASRESRGAAYEQYF. CDR3 nucleotides: TGTGCCAGCAGGGAATCGCGGGGGGCAGCCTACGAGCAGTACTTC.

The J gene is TRBJ2-7, the V gene TRBV13, with D unclear. The CDR3 has 15 amino acids. Trimming stripped 5 bases from V and 0 bases from J, with 14 bases between. Germline V gene lookup returns CDR1 PRHDT and CDR2 FYEKMQ (reference sequence). DNA of the CDR3: TGTGCCAGCAGCCCTAACTTACAGAGCTCCTACGAGCAGTACTTC. This encodes CASSPNLQSSYEQYF. Supplemented by reference TRBV13 and TRBJ2-7, the full variable domain reads AAGVIQSPRHLIKEKRETATLKCYPIPRHDTVYWYQQGPGQDPQFLISFYEKMQSDKGSIPDRFSAQQFSDYHSELNMSSLELGDSALYFCASSPNLQSSYEQYFGPGTRLTVT.

The rearrangement uses TRBV5-4 and TRBJ2-1; possible D gene TRBD1, 7 bases. Germline V gene sequence: CDR1 SGHNT, CDR2 YYREEE (reference sequence). Trimming stripped 0 bases from V and 9 bases from J, with 13 bases between. CDR3 length: 14 residues. As DNA, the CDR3 is TGTGCCAGCAGCTTGGACAGGGGTAGCGGTGAGCAGTTCTTC. Translating it yields CASSLDRGSGEQFF.

This chain joins TRBV21-1 and TRBJ2-1; whether TRBD1, the table's D call, matches the DNA was not checked. TRBV21-1 is reported as a pseudogene. This CDR3 is 18 amino acids long. The CDR3 loop reads CASSPNTPTGGRVNEQFF. The CDR3 DNA sequence: TGTGCCAGCAGCCCCAATACCCCGACAGGGGGCAGAGTAAATGAGCAGTTCTTC.

V is TRBV5-6 and J is TRBJ1-6, with D perhaps matching TRBD1 (6 bases). Germline lookup yields CDR1 SGHDT and CDR2 YYEEEE. The CDR3 loop spans 16 amino acids. The V end lost 0 bases, the J end lost 11 bases, and 18 bases lay between the germline ends. CDR3 DNA: TGTGCCAGCAGCTTGGCTCTCGGCGGGGGCGGCCCACCCCTCCACTTT. Residues: CASSLALGGGGPPLHF.

The chain joins TRBV27 to TRBJ2-1, with 7 bases lining up with TRBD2. V gave up 1 base and J gave up 5 bases; unmatched junction bases: 8. The CDR3 length is 16 residues. Germline V CDR1 and CDR2: MNHEY, SMNVEV (reference sequence). The CDR3 sequence: CASSLFVGGPNNEQFF. In nucleotides, the CDR3 is TGTGCCAGCAGTTTATTTGTGGGAGGGCCAAACAATGAGCAGTTCTTC.

V is TRBV7-9 and J is TRBJ2-1, with D possibly TRBD1 on 5 matching bases. V was clipped by 1 base and J by 1 base, with 8 bases between them. Germline CDR1 reads SEHNR; CDR2 reads FQNEAQ (reference sequence). The CDR3 covers 15 residues. For the CDR3, the DNA is TGTGCCAGCAGCTTAGAGCAGGGATCCTACAATGAGCAGTTCTTC. Protein product: CASSLEQGSYNEQFF. The full variable domain, completed using reference TRBV7-9 and TRBJ2-1, is DTGVSQNPRHKITKRGQNVTFRCDPISEHNRLYWYRQTLGQGPEFLTYFQNEAQLEKSRLLSDRFSAERPKGSFSTLEIQRTEQGDSAMYLCASSLEQGSYNEQFFGPGTRLTVL.

The chain combines TRBV6-4 with TRBJ1-1; 8 bases agree with TRBD1. Per germline, CDR1 MRHNA and CDR2 SNTAGT. The V segment lost 5 bases and the J segment 1 base; nucleotides outside the gene matches: 3. The CDR3 runs 14 residues. The CDR3 is CASSSGQGNTEAFF. DNA for the CDR3: TGTGCCAGCAGTTCTGGACAGGGGAACACTGAAGCTTTCTTT.

This chain uses TRBV27 with TRBJ2-1, with D perhaps TRBD2 (7 bases). Per the germline V gene, CDR1 is MNHEY and CDR2 is SMNVEV (reference sequence). The length of the CDR3 is 16 residues. With 8 bases removed from V and 2 bases from J, the gap between germline ends came to 19 bases. Here the CDR3 reads CASSGFWGGAYNEQFF. The CDR3 DNA reads as TGTGCCAGCTCTGGTTTTTGGGGGGGCGCCTACAATGAGCAGTTCTTC.

As concerns this clone: The junction does not match germline at one end; this may be a read error. The chain links TRBV5-6 to TRBJ2-6; possibly TRBD1 for D (5 bases). Germline values: CDR1 SGHDT, CDR2 YYEEEE. The length of the CDR3 is 17 residues. As DNA, the CDR3 is TGTGCCAGCAGCTTACGGACGGAGCACTCTGGGGCCAATGTCCTGACTTTC. Protein product: CASSLRTEHSGANVLTF. Together with reference TRBV5-6 and TRBJ2-6, the CDR3 gives the full variable domain: DAGVTQSPTHLIKTRGQQVTLRCSPKSGHDTVSWYQQALGQGPQFIFQYYEEEERQRGNFPDRFSGHQFPNYSSELNVNALLLGDSALYLCASSLRTEHSGANVLTFGAGSRLTVL.

This chain connects TRBV7-9 to TRBJ2-3; TRBD2 is a possible D gene (5 bases). Trimming cost V 1 base and J 4 bases, with 6 bases left between them. Germline CDR1 reads SEHNR; CDR2 reads FQNEAQ (reference sequence). There are 13 residues in the CDR3. CDR3 DNA sequence: TGTGCCAGCAGCTTAGTCGGGGCAGATACGCAGTATTTT. Translated: CASSLVGADTQYF. Drawing the rest from reference TRBV7-9 and TRBJ2-3, the complete variable domain is DTGVSQNPRHKITKRGQNVTFRCDPISEHNRLYWYRQTLGQGPEFLTYFQNEAQLEKSRLLSDRFSAERPKGSFSTLEIQRTEQGDSAMYLCASSLVGADTQYFGPGTRLTVL.

This clone was detected only once. This chain uses TRBV6-6 with TRBJ2-1, with 9 positions matching TRBD2. Trimming removed 5 bases from V and 8 bases from J; junction bases left unmatched: 10. CDR3 length equals 15 residues. The germline gives CDR1 MNHNY, CDR2 SVGAGI (reference sequence). This CDR3 reads CASSTGTSPDHEQFF. The CDR3 DNA reads as TGTGCCAGCAGTACTGGGACTAGCCCGGACCATGAGCAGTTCTTC.